A single sample is the source of the 32 T cell receptor beta chains below, sequenced in a study of patients and donors after allogeneic stem cell transplantation. TCRdb reprocessed the RT-PCR reads with MiXCR, giving one entry per CDR3 protein. The sample consists of roughly 960,000 distinct CDR3 sequences, roughly 17% of them appearing once. Material: blood, either unsorted or a sorted T cell fraction (not recorded which). All receptors derive from a human donor who was either an allogeneic HSCT recipient or a stem cell or donor lymphocyte infusion donor (not recorded which). It is not recorded whose cells these are; they may come from a transplant donor.

This clonotype has ten or more counts. V is TRBV5-1 and J is TRBJ2-1; 8 bases map to TRBD2. Germline V lookup: CDR1 SGHRS, CDR2 YFSETQ. This CDR3 contains 16 residues. Trimming removed 0 bases from V and 4 bases from J; junction bases left unmatched: 6. CDR3 residues: CASSLVGSGIYNEQFF. CDR3 nucleotides: TGCGCCAGCAGCTTGGTTGGTAGCGGGATATACAATGAGCAGTTCTTC.

The rearrangement uses TRBV5-6 and TRBJ1-2; D perhaps matches TRBD1 (6 bases). CDR1 SGHDT and CDR2 YYEEEE come from the germline V gene. V lost 2 bases, J lost 7 bases, and 12 bases lay in between. CDR3 size: 13 residues. CDR3 bases: TGTGCCAGCAGCTTCGCAGGGGAGGTTGGCTACACCTTC. Translating it yields CASSFAGEVGYTF. Based on the CDR3 plus reference TRBV5-6 and TRBJ1-2, the full variable domain is DAGVTQSPTHLIKTRGQQVTLRCSPKSGHDTVSWYQQALGQGPQFIFQYYEEEERQRGNFPDRFSGHQFPNYSSELNVNALLLGDSALYLCASSFAGEVGYTFGSGTRLTVV.

The CDR3 sequence is CASSLDTPQRGETQYF. CDR3 DNA sequence: TGTGCCAGCAGCTTAGATACGCCGCAGAGGGGAGAGACCCAGTACTTC. This chain joins TRBV11-2 and TRBJ2-5; the D gene could be TRBD1 or TRBD2 (5 bases each). CDR3 length: 16 amino acids. V was pared by 0 bases and J by 4 bases, with 15 bases between. The germline V gene has CDR1 SGHAT and CDR2 FQNNGV.

This clonotype came up a few times. This chain joins TRBV27 and TRBJ2-1, with 12 bases lining up with TRBD2. V trimming: 6 bases; J trimming: 6 bases; junction bases outside the gene matches: 3. The CDR3 covers 14 residues. Germline values: CDR1 MNHEY, CDR2 SMNVEV (reference sequence). The CDR3 loop is CASRASGGGNEQFF. Here the CDR3 DNA reads TGTGCCAGCAGGGCTAGCGGGGGGGGCAATGAGCAGTTCTTC.

The rearrangement uses TRBV20-1 and TRBJ2-1, with 9 positions matching TRBD2. Trimming took 1 base from V and 0 from J; bases not matched to a gene: 4. This CDR3 is built from 16 residues. The germline V gene encodes CDR1 DFQATT and CDR2 SNEGSKA (reference sequence). The CDR3: CSARVSGGSSYNEQFF. CDR3 in DNA: TGCAGTGCTAGAGTTAGCGGGGGTAGCTCCTACAATGAGCAGTTCTTC.

CDR3 coding DNA: TGTGCCAGCAGCCTCGGGACACCTCTTGTTGAGCAGTTCTTC. Its translation: CASSLGTPLVEQFF. The genes are TRBV25-1 and TRBJ2-1; weak D call: TRBD1 (6 bases). Trimming cost V 6 bases and J 9 bases, with 18 bases left between them. The germline CDR1 and CDR2 sequences are MGHDK and SYGVNS. This CDR3 comprises 14 residues.

This clonotype was seen repeatedly, ten times or more. CDR3 residues: CASSSGVGLYYEQYF. In DNA, the CDR3 is TGTGCCAGCAGCTCAGGGGTGGGCCTATACTACGAGCAGTACTTC. The chain combines TRBV7-9 with TRBJ2-7; D possibly corresponds to TRBD1 (6 bases). From germline, CDR1 is SEHNR and CDR2 FQNEAQ (reference sequence). The V end lost 4 bases, the J end lost 3 bases, and 16 bases lay between the germline ends. The CDR3 has 15 residues.

This chain links TRBV12-3 or TRBV12-4 with TRBJ1-2; TRBD1 is a possible D gene (5 bases). The CDR3 runs to 13 residues. V was shortened by 0 bases and J by 7 bases, with 9 bases between the two germline ends. The CDR3 sequence is CASSLAWGFGYTF. CDR3 DNA: TGTGCCAGCAGTTTAGCGTGGGGCTTTGGCTACACCTTC.

This clonotype was counted between two and nine times. The chain couples TRBV20-1 to TRBJ2-7; 7 positions agree with TRBD1. The trim removed 2 bases at V and 2 bases at J, leaving 6 bases unmatched. Germline V CDR1 and CDR2: DFQATT, SNEGSKA (reference sequence). CDR3 length equals 14 residues. CDR3 sequence: CSARKKTGTYEQYF. CDR3 in DNA: TGCAGTGCTAGAAAAAAGACAGGGACCTACGAGCAGTACTTC.

The chain is built from TRBV24-1 and TRBJ2-3; 7 nucleotides match TRBD2. J lost 4 bases, V lost 5 bases, and 2 bases had no gene match. The CDR3 is 13 residues long. Per germline, CDR1 KGHDR and CDR2 SFDVKD. CDR3 DNA: TGTGCCACCAGTGTGGGGGGGTCAGATACGCAGTATTTT. Amino acid sequence: CATSVGGSDTQYF.

This clonotype was seen many times. The rearrangement joins TRBV15 to TRBJ1-1; D gene unclear. Germline V lookup: CDR1 LNHNV, CDR2 YYDKDF (reference sequence). V was pared by 0 bases and J by 4 bases, with 9 bases between. The CDR3 covers 14 residues. CDR3 DNA sequence: TGTGCCACCAGCAGAGATTCCTGGGGCACTGAAGCTTTCTTT. It is translated as CATSRDSWGTEAFF.

This clonotype has a handful of counts. The rearrangement uses TRBV5-1 and TRBJ2-5, with D perhaps matching TRBD1 or TRBD2 (6 bases each). Germline V lookup: CDR1 SGHRS, CDR2 YFSETQ. Between the trimmed V and J ends, which lost 0 bases and 9 bases, there was a span of 18 bases. The CDR3 length is 15 residues. Here the CDR3 reads CASSLDQGLRGAQYF. The CDR3 coding sequence is TGCGCCAGCAGCTTGGATCAGGGTTTAAGGGGGGCCCAGTACTTC.

The rearrangement joins TRBV20-1 to TRBJ2-5; possibly TRBD1 for D (8 bases). CDR1 is DFQATT, CDR2 SNEGSKA, per germline (reference sequence). This CDR3 contains 15 residues. V lost 3 bases and J lost 1, with 15 bases in between. CDR3 residues: CSARRTGGAQETQYF. DNA for the CDR3: TGCAGTGCTAGGAGAACAGGGGGGGCCCAAGAGACCCAGTACTTC.

This chain joins TRBV12-3 or TRBV12-4 and TRBJ2-2; D unclear. The CDR3 totals 15 residues. V dropped 3 bases and J dropped 4 bases, with 12 bases sitting between them. The CDR3: CASSFAGLSTGELFF. For the CDR3, the DNA is TGTGCCAGCAGTTTTGCAGGCCTCTCCACCGGGGAGCTGTTTTTT.

This chain joins TRBV7-2 and TRBJ1-2, with 9 bases that match TRBD1. Per the germline V gene, CDR1 is SGHTA and CDR2 is FQGNSA. V lost 5 bases and J lost 8; bases outside the gene matches: 6. The CDR3 consists of 13 residues. The CDR3 DNA reads as TGTGCCAGCAGCCAAACGGGACAGGGCGGCTACACCTTC. Its protein is CASSQTGQGGYTF.

Only a few counts were recorded for this clonotype. The CDR3 region has the DNA TGTGCCAGCAGCTTAGAGGACTACCTGAACACCGGGGAGCTGTTTTTT. Translation gives CASSLEDYLNTGELFF. This chain links TRBV7-9 with TRBJ2-2, with D tentatively TRBD2 (6 bases). Per the germline V gene, CDR1 is SEHNR and CDR2 is FQNEAQ (reference sequence). The V and J ends lost 1 base and 1 base respectively, with 10 bases between them. CDR3 length: 16 residues.

V gene TRBV18 combines with J gene TRBJ1-2; D perhaps matches TRBD1 (5 bases). CDR1 and CDR2 from the germline V gene are KGHSH and LQKENI. The CDR3 covers 13 residues. Trimming cost V 6 bases and J 0 bases, with 8 bases left between them. CDR3 in DNA: TGTGCCAGCTCGACAGATTCTAACTATGGCTACACCTTC. Encoded protein: CASSTDSNYGYTF.

This chain links TRBV7-3 with TRBJ1-1; D not resolved. The CDR3 runs to 14 residues. V gave up 5 bases and J gave up 5 bases, with 15 bases separating them. Germline assignment: CDR1 SGHTA and CDR2 FQGTGA. CDR3 sequence reads: CASSAGGVPTEAFF. DNA for the CDR3: TGTGCCAGCAGCGCGGGTGGCGTTCCAACTGAAGCTTTCTTT.

In this sample, this clonotype turned up a few times. The chain is built from TRBV5-6 and TRBJ1-6; TRBD1 aligns across 7 bases. CDR3 size: 14 residues. V trimming: 3 bases; J trimming: 9 bases; junction bases outside the gene matches: 6. The germline V gene has CDR1 SGHDT and CDR2 YYEEEE. CDR3 sequence reads: CASSSDRVGSPLHF. CDR3 sequence (DNA): TGTGCCAGCAGCTCTGACAGGGTCGGTTCACCCCTCCACTTT.

The rearrangement joins TRBV6-1 to TRBJ1-2; no clear D. The germline CDR1 and CDR2 sequences are MNHNS and SASEGT. V was trimmed by 6 bases and J by 1 base, leaving 9 bases between them. The CDR3 runs to 13 residues. The CDR3 loop is CASSNNINYGYTF. The CDR3, as DNA: TGTGCCAGCAGCAACAATATTAACTATGGCTACACCTTC.

The rearrangement links TRBV12-3 or TRBV12-4 to TRBJ2-7, with TRBD1 matching over 11 bases. V was clipped by 2 bases and J by 7 bases; unmatched bases: 10. This CDR3 spans 16 amino acids. The CDR3 region has the DNA TGTGCCAGCAGTTTAACGACCGGACAGGGGGCGAGGGAGCAGTACTTC. Amino acids: CASSLTTGQGAREQYF.

The chain's CDR3 is CATSRVGEQYF. The DNA for the CDR3 is TGTGCCACCAGTAGGGTCGGTGAGCAGTACTTC. The chain recombines TRBV15 with TRBJ2-7; D not resolved. The ends were cut back, 6 bases at V and 7 bases at J, with 10 bases in the middle. Germline values: CDR1 LNHNV, CDR2 YYDKDF (reference sequence). This CDR3 is 11 amino acids long.

This clonotype was recorded a few times. The chain links TRBV5-1 to TRBJ1-2, with unresolved D. This CDR3 has 14 amino acids. The germline V and J ends were trimmed by 0 bases and 7 bases, with 13 bases remaining between them. Per germline, CDR1 SGHRS and CDR2 YFSETQ. The CDR3 reads CASSLAGGSLGYTF. CDR3 bases: TGCGCCAGCAGCTTGGCCGGAGGCTCGCTTGGCTACACCTTC.

This clonotype has just a few counts. The chain links TRBV5-1 to TRBJ1-5, with 7 bases identical to TRBD1. Trimming cost V 1 base and J 7 bases; bases outside gene matches: 11. The CDR3 runs 16 residues. The V gene's germline CDR1 is SGHRS and CDR2 YFSETQ. The CDR3 reads CASSLTPTGAGQPQHF. In DNA, the CDR3 is TGCGCCAGCAGCTTGACCCCTACAGGGGCTGGGCAGCCCCAGCATTTT.

In DNA form, the CDR3 reads TGTGCCAGCAGTACCTGGACGAGGGGGGGGGAAAAACTGTTTTTT. Translating gives CASSTWTRGGEKLFF. The chain couples TRBV12-3 or TRBV12-4 to TRBJ1-4; tentative D call: TRBD1 (6 bases). V was clipped by 5 bases and J by 8 bases, with 18 bases between them. The CDR3 has 15 residues.

This clonotype was seen only a few times. The V call is TRBV6-1, the J call TRBJ2-2, with 11 positions matching TRBD2. CDR3 length equals 14 residues. J was trimmed by 5 bases and V by 6 bases; bases with no gene match: 2. Per the germline V gene, CDR1 is MNHNS and CDR2 is SASEGT. CDR3 region: CASRWTSGTGELFF. CDR3 sequence (DNA): TGTGCCAGCAGGTGGACTAGCGGGACCGGGGAGCTGTTTTTT.

The chain carries TRBV5-1 and TRBJ2-2; no clear D. The CDR3 contains 16 residues. The ends were cut back, 4 bases at V and 0 bases at J, with 13 bases in the middle. The V gene's germline CDR1 is SGHRS and CDR2 YFSETQ. CDR3 DNA sequence: TGCGCCAGCAGCCCGACGTGGCGAACGAACACCGGGGAGCTGTTTTTT. This gives the protein CASSPTWRTNTGELFF.

This clonotype was seen a handful of times. The genes are TRBV27 and TRBJ1-5, with D hard to call. Between the trimmed V and J ends, which lost 5 bases and 0 bases, there was a span of 11 bases. CDR3 length: 15 amino acids. CDR1 and CDR2 (germline): MNHEY, SMNVEV (reference sequence). Written as DNA, the CDR3 is TGTGCCAGCAGTAGGCGGGCAGATAGCAATCAGCCCCAGCATTTT. This gives the protein CASSRRADSNQPQHF.

This clonotype was seen more than once but under ten times. The chain combines TRBV24-1 with TRBJ2-1; TRBD1 might be the D (7 bases). Germline values: CDR1 KGHDR, CDR2 SFDVKD. The ends were cut back, 5 bases at V and 7 bases at J, with 14 bases in the middle. The CDR3 covers 14 residues. CDR3 sequence reads: CATSGGGGPNEQFF. CDR3 DNA: TGTGCCACCAGTGGAGGAGGGGGCCCGAATGAGCAGTTCTTC.

This clonotype was seen many times. V usage is TRBV7-3 and J usage is TRBJ2-3, with D unclear. Germline CDR1 and CDR2: SGHTA and FQGTGA. The CDR3 is 12 amino acids. V was pared by 5 bases and J by 10 bases, with 13 bases between. CDR3 loop: CASSPTGVAQYF. CDR3 nucleotides: TGTGCCAGCAGCCCAACTGGGGTGGCGCAGTATTTT.

This rearrangement joins TRBV9 to TRBJ1-3, with D perhaps TRBD1 (5 bases). The CDR3 loop spans 18 amino acids. Germline assignment: CDR1 SGDLS and CDR2 YYNGEE. V was clipped by 3 bases and J by 0 bases, with 19 bases between them. The CDR3 loop is CASSGDPGRHYSGNTIYF. In DNA form, the CDR3 reads TGTGCCAGCAGCGGTGACCCAGGGAGGCACTACTCTGGAAACACCATATATTTT.

This clonotype has only a few counts. The rearrangement joins TRBV20-1 to TRBJ1-4; no firm D call. Germline lookup yields CDR1 DFQATT and CDR2 SNEGSKA (reference sequence). V gave up 0 bases and J gave up 8 bases, with 13 bases separating them. The CDR3 contains 14 residues. CDR3 bases: TGCAGTGCTAGAGATCGGGGTATAAGAGAAAAACTGTTTTTT. This codes for CSARDRGIREKLFF.